What follows are 5 T cell receptor beta chains derived from one specimen sequenced in a study of cytomegalovirus exposure and HLA in healthy donors. PCR employed 60 Vbeta and 13 Jbeta primers. The data were produced by immunoSEQ multiplex PCR, yet TCRdb's version contains in-frame clones alone and is incomplete. The sample contains roughly 120,000 clones, about 84% of which appear only once. The sample taken for sequencing was PBMCs. All receptors come from a man aged 40-55 years in good health and CMV-seronegative.

The chain recombines TRBV28 with TRBJ2-1; TRBD1 aligns across 10 bases. Losses at the gene ends were 6 bases for V and 8 bases for J; bases not matched to a gene: 10. The V gene's germline CDR1 is MDHEN and CDR2 SYDVKM. The CDR3 is made up of 15 amino acids. CDR3 residues: CASSPTGTGVHEQFF. The CDR3 DNA follows: TGTGCCAGCAGCCCCACCGGGACAGGGGTTCATGAGCAGTTCTTC.

The V and J genes are TRBV21-1 and TRBJ2-3; the table calls TRBD2, which could not be checked here. TRBV21-1 is annotated as a pseudogene. CDR3 size: 14 residues. CDR3 region: CASEHGGNYDTQYF. The CDR3 nucleotides are TGTGCCAGCGAGCATGGAGGGAATTATGATACGCAGTATTTT.

This clone occurred a few times. This rearrangement joins TRBV9 to TRBJ2-1; possibly TRBD1 for D (6 bases). Germline CDR1 SGDLS, CDR2 YYNGEE. CDR3 size: 14 residues. V lost 4 bases and J lost 11, with 19 bases in between. The CDR3 DNA reads as TGTGCCAGCAGCTCCTCGGGACAAATTGATAAGCAGTTCTTC. Residues: CASSSSGQIDKQFF.

The V and J genes are TRBV6-4 and TRBJ2-2; 10 bases fit TRBD1. J gave up 3 bases and V 6 bases, and 4 bases lay outside the gene matches. The CDR3 consists of 15 residues. Per the germline V gene, CDR1 is MRHNA and CDR2 is SNTAGT. The CDR3 region is CASRRQGADTGELFF. DNA of the CDR3: TGTGCCAGCAGGCGACAGGGGGCGGACACCGGGGAGCTGTTTTTT.

V is TRBV9 and J is TRBJ2-2; TRBD2 matches at 7 bases. The length of the CDR3 is 16 residues. Germline trimming cut 0 bases from V and 6 bases from J; bases unmatched to any gene: 8. CDR1 and CDR2 from the germline V gene are SGDLS and YYNGEE. CDR3 residues: CASSVGSGGAAGELFF. CDR3 DNA sequence: TGTGCCAGCAGCGTAGGGTCGGGGGGTGCTGCCGGGGAGCTGTTTTTT. Variable domain in full (rest from reference TRBV9 and TRBJ2-2): DSGVTQTPKHLITATGQRVTLRCSPRSGDLSVYWYQQSLDQGLQFLIQYYNGEERAKGNILERFSAQQFPDLHSELNLSSLELGDSALYFCASSVGSGGAAGELFFGEGSRLTVL.